One sample yielded the 10 T cell receptor beta chains listed below, sequenced in a study of beta chain features in type 1 diabetes. Expressed TCRB transcripts were sequenced after all isolated RNA was converted to cDNA. TCRdb's copy holds only in-frame clones and misses some; the assay was immunoSEQ multiplex PCR. The profile shows some 240,000 clones, roughly 11% of them singletons. Sequenced material: central memory CD4+ T cells from blood. Receptor source: a man younger than 30 in good health.

This clone was counted only a few times. The chain joins TRBV30 to TRBJ2-5, with 11 bases identical to TRBD2. J lost 3 bases, V lost 1 base, and 7 bases had no gene match. The CDR3 has 16 residues. Germline CDR1 reads GTSNPN; CDR2 reads SVGIG (reference sequence). The CDR3 DNA reads as TGTGCCTGGAGTGATAGCGGGAGGGCCGTAAAAGAGACCCAGTACTTC. Its translation: CAWSDSGRAVKETQYF.

The chain has TRBV18 and TRBJ2-1; 9 positions agree with TRBD1. The CDR3 is 14 residues long. Looked up from germline, CDR1 is KGHSH and CDR2 is LQKENI. Trimming took 6 bases from V and 6 from J; bases not matched to a gene: 6. CDR3 sequence reads: CASSRDRDINEQFF. For the CDR3, the DNA is TGTGCCAGCTCCCGGGACAGGGATATCAATGAGCAGTTCTTC. The whole variable domain, remainder taken from reference TRBV18 and TRBJ2-1, is NAGVMQNPRHLVRRRGQEARLRCSPMKGHSHVYWYRQLPEEGLKFMVYLQKENIIDESGMPKERFSAEFPKEGPSILRIQQVVRGDSAAYFCASSRDRDINEQFFGPGTRLTVL.

This clone has more than one count but fewer than ten. The chain combines TRBV5-1 with TRBJ2-5, with 8 bases lining up with TRBD1. Per germline, CDR1 SGHRS and CDR2 YFSETQ. This CDR3 is 15 amino acids long. The V gene end was trimmed by 4 bases and the J gene end by 5 bases; junction bases not matched to a gene: 10. The chain's CDR3 is CASSLGRTGMETQYF. CDR3 in DNA: TGCGCCAGCAGCCTCGGACGGACAGGGATGGAGACCCAGTACTTC. Full variable domain (remainder filled in from reference TRBV5-1 and TRBJ2-5): KAGVTQTPRYLIKTRGQQVTLSCSPISGHRSVSWYQQTPGQGLQFLFEYFSETQRNKGNFPGRFSGRQFSNSRSEMNVSTLELGDSALYLCASSLGRTGMETQYFGPGTRLLVL.

The chain employs TRBV18 and TRBJ2-1; 11 positions agree with TRBD2. Germline assignment: CDR1 KGHSH and CDR2 LQKENI. The CDR3 contains 15 residues. The trim removed 6 bases at V and 7 bases at J, leaving 8 bases unmatched. As DNA, the CDR3 is TGTGCCAGCTCCCACACTAGCGGGAGCCGAAATGAGCAGTTCTTC. It encodes CASSHTSGSRNEQFF.

This clone was seen at least ten times. The J gene is TRBJ2-7, the V gene TRBV6-5, with D tentatively TRBD1 or TRBD2 (5 bases each). In germline, CDR1 is MNHEY, CDR2 SVGAGI. Trimming left V 2 bases short and J 0 bases short, with 8 bases between. The CDR3 contains 14 residues. The CDR3 bases are TGTGCCAGCAGTTACCTGGGACCCTCCTACGAGCAGTACTTC. Amino acid sequence: CASSYLGPSYEQYF.

This clone came up a few times. V is TRBV4-3 and J is TRBJ2-2; D remains ambiguous. Germline V gene data show CDR1 as LGHNA and CDR2 as YSLEER. The germline V and J ends were trimmed by 4 bases and 1 base, with 16 bases remaining between them. This CDR3 comprises 17 residues. The CDR3 sequence: CASSLGSVALNTGELFF. DNA for the CDR3: TGCGCCAGCAGCCTAGGCTCCGTCGCCCTGAACACCGGGGAGCTGTTTTTT.

In this sample, this clone turned up a few times. The gene calls are TRBV30 and TRBJ1-2; 7 nucleotides agree with TRBD1. The CDR3 contains 16 residues. V dropped 4 bases and J dropped 4; count of bases not matched to a gene: 15. Germline V CDR1 and CDR2: GTSNPN, SVGIG (reference sequence). The CDR3 here is CAWTPGGGLTSYGYTF. CDR3 nucleotide sequence: TGTGCCTGGACCCCGGGAGGGGGCCTCACCTCCTATGGCTACACCTTC.

This clone showed up just a few times. Here the CDR3 reads CASSLQTRGNEQFF. The CDR3 nucleotides read TGTGCCAGCAGCCTCCAGACCCGGGGCAATGAGCAGTTCTTC. The rearrangement uses TRBV5-6 and TRBJ2-1; TRBD2 is a possible D gene (5 bases). Trimming cost V 4 bases and J 6 bases, with 14 bases left between them. The CDR3 extends over 14 amino acids. CDR1 and CDR2 from the germline V gene are SGHDT and YYEEEE.

This clone was detected a few times. This chain connects TRBV7-2 to TRBJ2-3; TRBD1 or TRBD2 may be the D gene (6 bases each). Germline V gene data show CDR1 as SGHTA and CDR2 as FQGNSA. The CDR3 runs 16 residues. Trimming left V 1 base short and J 1 base short, with 12 bases between. The CDR3 DNA reads as TGTGCCAGCAGCTTAGAGTGGGGGGCCGGCACAGATACGCAGTATTTT. Amino acids: CASSLEWGAGTDTQYF.

This chain connects TRBV5-1 to TRBJ2-1, with 7 nucleotides matching TRBD2. Germline V lookup: CDR1 SGHRS, CDR2 YFSETQ. With V trimmed by 4 bases and J by 9 bases, 7 bases remained unmatched. The CDR3 contains 13 residues. CDR3 sequence (DNA): TGCGCCAGCAGCCCGCGGGAGTATGGTGAGCAGTTCTTC. It yields the protein CASSPREYGEQFF.